The clone carrying this TCR beta chain appeared once. This CDR3 is also generated by other DNA sequences in the sample. In the CD4+ fraction, cells were divided into CD45RA+ naive and CD45RA-negative memory subsets. The CDR3 spans 12 residues. Per the germline V gene, CDR1 is SQVTM and CDR2 is ANQGSEA. Unmatched junction bases numbered 2, after V lost 7 bases and J lost 2 bases. The data derive from a study of shared clonotypes between healthy human individuals. Clones were read by immunoSEQ multiplex PCR, and TCRdb kept only the in-frame ones, dropping some. Of 2 million to 2.5 million clones detected, nearly 97% appear once; the ten largest clones hold 0.1% to 0.15%.

This chain connects TRBV29-1 to TRBJ2-5; 9 bases line up with TRBD1. The TCR sequence derives from a man between 18 and 29 years old in good health. The specimen sequenced was naive CD4+ T cells sorted from blood. As to subset: CD45RA+ positively selected. CDR3 sequence: CSGGQGQETQYF. The CDR3 region has the DNA TGCAGCGGGGGACAGGGACAAGAGACCCAGTACTTC.